The rows below give T cell receptor beta chains drawn from one sample of a study of identifying expanded T cells in peripheral blood. Some clones are missing from TCRdb's copy, which holds only in-frame ones; the method was immunoSEQ multiplex PCR. The sample contains around 100,000 clones, 80% to 90% of which appear only once. The sequencing sample was made of blood. The receptor source for this set is a person aged 18 to 75 in good health. Both conserved end residues are part of each CDR3. A D gene is named only where the DNA matches it firmly. Only part of the rows carry a size: once, few, many, or a class if the clone is expanded.

d_call,clone_size,j_call,v_call,cdr3_aa,cdr3_nt
NA,NA,TRBJ1-1,TRBV5-1,CASSLQGPNTEAFF,TGCGCCAGCAGCTTGCAAGGTCCGAACACTGAAGCTTTCTTT
NA,NA,TRBJ2-2,TRBV10-3,CAISRVGDTGELFF,TGTGCCATCAGCAGGGTGGGTGACACCGGGGAGCTGTTTTTT
NA,NA,TRBJ1-6,TRBV10-3,CATTGGSSYNSPLHF,TGTGCCACCACTGGGGGAAGCTCCTATAATTCACCCCTCCACTTT
NA,NA,TRBJ2-1,TRBV6-1,CASSEASAEPYNEQFF,TGTGCCAGCAGTGAAGCGTCAGCCGAGCCCTACAATGAGCAGTTCTTC
NA,NA,TRBJ1-3,TRBV14,CASSQDTGSGNTIYF,TGTGCCAGCAGCCAAGATACGGGCTCTGGAAACACCATATATTTT
TRBD2,NA,TRBJ2-5,TRBV7-2,CASSRGTSRETQYF,TGTGCCAGCAGCCGAGGGACTAGCAGGGAGACCCAGTACTTC
NA,NA,TRBJ1-5,TRBV9,CASSVTPDGNQPQHF,TGTGCCAGCAGCGTAACCCCCGACGGCAATCAGCCCCAGCATTTT
NA,once,TRBJ2-3,TRBV19,CASSDPGGFGTDTQYF,TGTGCCAGTAGTGACCCCGGGGGCTTCGGCACAGATACGCAGTATTTT
NA,NA,TRBJ1-4,TRBV30,CAWSVKVSNEKLFF,TGTGCCTGGAGTGTAAAGGTCTCGAATGAAAAACTGTTTTTT
NA,NA,TRBJ2-3,TRBV9,CASTRDGGTDTQYF,TGTGCCAGCACCAGGGACGGAGGCACAGATACGCAGTATTTT
NA,NA,TRBJ2-7,TRBV5-5,CASSSTPSGTYEQYF,TGTGCCAGCAGCTCCACCCCCAGCGGAACCTACGAGCAGTACTTC
TRBD1,NA,TRBJ1-5,TRBV27,CAIEPGTGYNQPQHF,TGTGCCATCGAACCCGGGACAGGGTACAATCAGCCCCAGCATTTT
NA,NA,TRBJ1-6,TRBV27,CASSLSQGTPLHF,TGTGCCAGCAGTTTATCACAGGGAACACCCCTCCACTTT
NA,NA,TRBJ1-2,TRBV7-2,CASSVTRVITYGYTF,TGTGCCAGCAGCGTAACTCGGGTAATAACCTATGGCTACACCTTC
NA,NA,TRBJ2-2,TRBV4-1,CASSPIQGPDTGELFF,TGCGCCAGCAGCCCGATACAGGGTCCCGACACCGGGGAGCTGTTTTTT
TRBD1,NA,TRBJ2-3,TRBV5-1,CASSLGDRVQPDTQYF,TGCGCCAGCAGCTTGGGGGACAGGGTTCAGCCGGATACGCAGTATTTT
TRBD1,NA,TRBJ1-6,TRBV27,CASSLSGGPIGSLHF,TGTGCCAGCAGTTTATCAGGGGGCCCCATAGGGTCCCTCCACTTT
NA,NA,TRBJ1-6,TRBV2,CASSARTANSPLHF,TGTGCCAGCAGTGCCCGGACGGCCAATTCACCCCTCCACTTT
NA,NA,TRBJ2-5,TRBV7-7,CASSLASLGTLGQETQYF,TGTGCCAGCAGCTTAGCAAGTCTGGGGACCTTGGGCCAAGAGACCCAGTACTTC
NA,few,TRBJ1-1,TRBV5-1,CASSLGWEGDRAFF,TGCGCCAGCAGTTTGGGGTGGGAGGGTGATAGAGCTTTCTTT
TRBD1,NA,TRBJ2-2,TRBV7-3,CASSFQGAATGELFF,TGTGCCAGCAGCTTCCAGGGGGCGGCCACCGGGGAGCTGTTTTTT
NA,once,TRBJ1-4,TRBV7-9,CASSSLRQEKLFF,TGTGCCAGCAGCTCCCTTCGCCAAGAAAAACTGTTTTTT
NA,NA,TRBJ2-3,TRBV11-3,CASSFRGDTQYF,TGTGCCAGCAGTTTTAGGGGAGATACGCAGTATTTT
NA,NA,TRBJ1-5,TRBV6-1,CASSEAHDQPQHF,TGTGCCAGCAGTGAAGCCCATGATCAGCCCCAGCATTTT
NA,NA,TRBJ1-5,TRBV5-8,CASSLRSNQPQHF,TGTGCCAGCAGCTTACGTAGCAATCAGCCCCAGCATTTT
TRBD1,NA,TRBJ2-1,TRBV5-4,CASSYLVQGAGDEQFF,TGTGCCAGCAGCTACCTTGTTCAGGGGGCAGGCGATGAGCAGTTCTTC
TRBD1,few,TRBJ2-3,TRBV4-2,CASSHIVTGTGGTDTQYF,TGTGCCAGCAGCCACATTGTCACCGGGACAGGGGGCACAGATACGCAGTATTTT
NA,NA,TRBJ2-1,TRBV10-2,CASSDGQGYNEQFF,TGCGCCAGCAGTGACGGCCAGGGCTACAATGAGCAGTTCTTC
TRBD2,NA,TRBJ2-1,TRBV4-1,CASRREGGFYNEQFF,TGCGCCAGCAGACGGGAGGGGGGATTTTACAATGAGCAGTTCTTC
NA,NA,TRBJ2-7,TRBV19,CASTGTNSYEQYF,TGTGCCAGTACCGGGACAAACTCCTACGAGCAGTACTTC
NA,NA,TRBJ1-1,TRBV11-2,CASSFVPGGTEAFF,TGTGCCAGCAGCTTTGTACCTGGGGGGACTGAAGCTTTCTTT
NA,NA,TRBJ1-2,TRBV7-2,CASSQAGADYGYTF,TGTGCCAGCAGTCAGGCAGGGGCTGACTATGGCTACACCTTC
NA,few,TRBJ2-1,TRBV2,CASGAGYRGGNEQFF,TGTGCCAGCGGGGCAGGCTACAGGGGGGGCAATGAGCAGTTCTTC
TRBD1,NA,TRBJ1-2,TRBV6-6,CASSSGGGGYTF,TGTGCCAGCAGTTCAGGGGGCGGCGGCTACACCTTC
NA,NA,TRBJ1-5,TRBV19,CASSPRASNQPQHF,TGTGCCAGTAGCCCTCGGGCTTCCAATCAGCCCCAGCATTTT
NA,NA,TRBJ2-3,TRBV18,CASSLPGHTDTQYF,TGTGCCAGCTCACTCCCGGGGCATACAGATACGCAGTATTTT
NA,NA,TRBJ2-1,TRBV6-6,CATHRVFSSDEQFF,TGTGCCACCCACAGGGTTTTCTCCTCTGATGAGCAGTTCTTC
NA,NA,TRBJ1-1,TRBV7-9,CASSLAGRGYTEAFF,TGTGCCAGCAGCTTAGCGGGGCGGGGGTACACTGAAGCTTTCTTT
NA,NA,TRBJ1-2,TRBV7-2,CASSLGGGPYGYTF,TGTGCCAGCAGCTTAGGGGGAGGGCCCTATGGCTACACCTTC
NA,NA,TRBJ2-4,TRBV2,CASTPTTLYLAKNIQYF,TGTGCCAGCACCCCAACCACACTGTACCTAGCCAAAAACATTCAGTACTTC
TRBD1,NA,TRBJ1-4,TRBV6-1,CASSEQAGQGGEKLFF,TGTGCCAGCAGTGAACAGGCGGGACAGGGTGGCGAAAAACTGTTTTTT
TRBD1,NA,TRBJ1-3,TRBV7-8,CASSPPTGLGNTIYF,TGTGCCAGCAGCCCCCCGACAGGGTTAGGAAACACCATATATTTT
NA,NA,TRBJ2-4,TRBV19,CASSATAQPHLAKNIQYF,TGTGCCAGTAGCGCGACGGCACAGCCCCATCTAGCCAAAAACATTCAGTACTTC
TRBD1,NA,TRBJ2-7,TRBV30,CAGGQGNYEQYF,TGTGCCGGAGGACAGGGAAACTACGAGCAGTACTTC
TRBD2,NA,TRBJ2-1,TRBV2,CASKLAGVTNEQFF,TGTGCCAGCAAACTAGCGGGAGTCACCAATGAGCAGTTCTTC
TRBD1,NA,TRBJ1-6,TRBV5-1,CASSSNPGTGALHF,TGCGCCAGCAGCTCCAACCCAGGGACAGGGGCCCTCCACTTT
NA,NA,TRBJ2-7,TRBV9,CASSTSDRTYEQYF,TGTGCCAGCAGCACCTCGGACCGAACCTACGAGCAGTACTTC
NA,NA,TRBJ1-1,TRBV12-2,CASRSDRDSTEAFF,TGTGCAAGTCGTTCCGACAGGGATAGCACTGAAGCTTTCTTT
NA,NA,TRBJ2-6,TRBV19,CASTPYSFGANVLTF,TGTGCCAGTACACCGTACAGTTTCGGAGCCAACGTCCTGACTTTC
NA,NA,TRBJ2-1,TRBV7-9,CASSFNHRANEQFF,TGTGCCAGCAGCTTTAATCATAGGGCCAATGAGCAGTTCTTC
NA,NA,TRBJ2-7,TRBV6-6,CASEQGSEQYF,TGTGCCAGCGAACAGGGTAGCGAGCAGTACTTC